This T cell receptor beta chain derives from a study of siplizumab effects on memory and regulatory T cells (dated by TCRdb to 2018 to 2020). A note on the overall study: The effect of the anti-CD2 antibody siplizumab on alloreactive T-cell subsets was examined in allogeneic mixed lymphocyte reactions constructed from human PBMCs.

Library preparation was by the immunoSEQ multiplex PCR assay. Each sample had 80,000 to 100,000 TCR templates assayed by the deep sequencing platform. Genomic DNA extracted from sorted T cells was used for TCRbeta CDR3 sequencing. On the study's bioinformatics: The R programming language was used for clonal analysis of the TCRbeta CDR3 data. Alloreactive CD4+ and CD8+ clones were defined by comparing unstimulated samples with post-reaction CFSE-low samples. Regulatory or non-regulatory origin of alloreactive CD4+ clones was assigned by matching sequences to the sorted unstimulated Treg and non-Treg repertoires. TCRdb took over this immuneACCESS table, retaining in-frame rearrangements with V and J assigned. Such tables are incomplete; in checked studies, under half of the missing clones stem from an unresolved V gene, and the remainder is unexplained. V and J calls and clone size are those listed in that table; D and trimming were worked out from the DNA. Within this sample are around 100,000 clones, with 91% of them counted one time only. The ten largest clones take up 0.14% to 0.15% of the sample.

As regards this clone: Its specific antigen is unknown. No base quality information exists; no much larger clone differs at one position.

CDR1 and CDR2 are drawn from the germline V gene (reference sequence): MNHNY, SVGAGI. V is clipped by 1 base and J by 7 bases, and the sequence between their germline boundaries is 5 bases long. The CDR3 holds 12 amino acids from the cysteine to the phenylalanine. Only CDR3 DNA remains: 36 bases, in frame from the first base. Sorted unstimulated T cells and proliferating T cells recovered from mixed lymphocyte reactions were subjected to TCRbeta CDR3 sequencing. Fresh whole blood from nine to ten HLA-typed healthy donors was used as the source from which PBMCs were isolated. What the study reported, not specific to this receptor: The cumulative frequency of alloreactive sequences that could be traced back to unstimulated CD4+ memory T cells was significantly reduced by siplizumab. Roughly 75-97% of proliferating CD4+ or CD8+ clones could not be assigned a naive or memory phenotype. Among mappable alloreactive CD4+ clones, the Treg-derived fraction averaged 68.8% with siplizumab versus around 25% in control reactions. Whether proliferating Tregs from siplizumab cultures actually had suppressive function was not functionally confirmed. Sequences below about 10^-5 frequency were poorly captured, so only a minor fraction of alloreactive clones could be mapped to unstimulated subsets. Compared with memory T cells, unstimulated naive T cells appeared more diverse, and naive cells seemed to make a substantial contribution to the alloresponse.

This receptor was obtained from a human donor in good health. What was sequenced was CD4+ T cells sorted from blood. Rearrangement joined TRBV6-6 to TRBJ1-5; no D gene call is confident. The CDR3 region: CASSYYRQPQHF. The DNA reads TGTGCCAGCAGTTACTACAGACAGCCCCAGCATTTT.